These 32 T cell receptor beta chains share one sample of origin, sequenced in a study of blood T cells in healthy people across ages. A sample-barcoded 5' primer and a J-beta primer mix were used in a second PCR of roughly 6 to 11 cycles. TCRdb itself ran the 5' RACE reads through MiXCR, one entry per CDR3 protein. The table records about 570,000 distinct CDR3 sequences, approximately 25% of them present only once. The sequenced sample consisted of blood. Receptors were obtained from a woman aged 70-85 years in good health.

This clonotype was recorded a few times. This sequence joins TRBV2 and TRBJ2-5; possible D gene TRBD1, 5 bases. The V end was cut by 3 bases, the J end by 14 bases, with 16 bases between. The CDR3 contains 12 residues. The germline V gene has CDR1 SNHLY and CDR2 FYNNEI. The CDR3 region has the DNA TGTGCCAGCAGTGACTACGACAGTGGGTGTTACTTC. Amino acids: CASSDYDSGCYF. Full variable domain (missing parts from reference TRBV2 and TRBJ2-5): EPEVTQTPSHQVTQMGQEVILRCVPISNHLYFYWYRQILGQKVEFLVSFYNNEISEKSEIFDDQFSVERPDGSNFTLKIRSTKLEDSAMYFCASSDYDSGCYFGPGTRLLVL.

This clonotype was seen a single time. V usage is TRBV2 and J usage is TRBJ2-4, with D possibly TRBD1 on 5 matching bases. The CDR3 extends over 15 amino acids. Deletions cut 6 bases from V and 5 bases from J, with 17 bases between. CDR1 SNHLY and CDR2 FYNNEI come from the germline V gene. CDR3 sequence reads: CASRPIQGIENIQYF. Here the CDR3 DNA reads TGTGCCAGCAGGCCGATTCAGGGAATTGAAAACATTCAGTACTTC.

This clonotype was found a few times. The chain joins TRBV7-2 to TRBJ2-5; D is tentatively TRBD1 or TRBD2 (6 bases each). There are 14 residues in the CDR3. Trimming took 1 base from V and 5 from J, leaving 11 bases between them. Germline CDR1 is SGHTA and CDR2 is FQGNSA. The CDR3 DNA reads as TGTGCCAGCAGCTTAGGGAGGGGGGCGGAGACCCAGTACTTC. Protein product: CASSLGRGAETQYF.

This chain uses TRBV11-3 with TRBJ1-1, with unresolved D. Between the trimmed V and J ends, which lost 0 bases and 8 bases, there was a span of 7 bases. The CDR3 is 12 amino acids. Germline V gives CDR1 SGHNT, CDR2 YENEEA. The CDR3 here is CASSLEPTEAFF. The CDR3 DNA sequence: TGTGCCAGCAGCTTAGAGCCCACCGAAGCTTTCTTT. The variable domain in full, with the rest retrieved from reference TRBV11-3 and TRBJ1-1, is EAGVVQSPRYKIIEKKQPVAFWCNPISGHNTLYWYLQNLGQGPELLIRYENEEAVDDSQLPKDRFSAERLKGVDSTLKIQPAELGDSAVYLCASSLEPTEAFFGQGTRLTVV.

V and J are TRBV6-2 or TRBV6-3 and TRBJ2-5; D may be TRBD1 (6 bases). The J call may be incorrect, as the DNA end agrees better with TRBJ2-1. CDR1 is MNHEY, CDR2 SVGEGT, per germline. This CDR3 has 12 residues. Here the CDR3 reads CASSSYRDEQFF. For the CDR3, the DNA is TGTGCCAGCAGTTCCTACAGGGATGAGCAGTTCTTC.

This clonotype was picked up many times. V gene TRBV4-1 combines with J gene TRBJ2-3; unclear D gene. Germline lookup yields CDR1 MGHRA and CDR2 YSYEKL. Trimming cost V 4 bases and J 4 bases, with 9 bases left between them. The CDR3 has 13 amino acids. CDR3 coding DNA: TGCGCCAGCAGCCTGGGGTGGGCAGATACGCAGTATTTT. Protein: CASSLGWADTQYF.

The table lists this clonotype with a few counts. The chain links TRBV5-5 to TRBJ2-5; tentatively, D is TRBD2 (5 bases). The V end was cut by 3 bases, the J end by 3 bases, with 9 bases between. This CDR3 is built from 13 residues. Germline-derived CDR1 and CDR2 are SGHKS and YYEKEE (reference sequence). CDR3 amino acids: CASSSRGKETQYF. The CDR3 DNA reads TGTGCCAGCAGCTCCCGGGGTAAAGAGACCCAGTACTTC.

In nucleotides, the CDR3 is TGTGCCAGCAGCCGGACTAGCTTGGGCATTCAGTACTTC. This encodes CASSRTSLGIQYF. The genes are TRBV7-2 and TRBJ2-4; 8 bases agree with TRBD2. Per the germline V gene, CDR1 is SGHTA and CDR2 is FQGNSA. CDR3 length equals 13 residues. V shed 5 bases and J 9 bases; nucleotides not matched to a gene: 6.

In this sample, this clonotype turned up a few times. The chain is built from TRBV5-1 and TRBJ2-4; possibly TRBD1 for D (6 bases). This CDR3 has 11 amino acids. Trimming removed 8 bases at V and 11 bases at J, with 14 bases between. Germline V lookup: CDR1 SGHRS, CDR2 YFSETQ. CDR3 sequence reads: CASSQGKVQYF. As DNA, the CDR3 is TGCGCCAGTTCACAGGGTAAAGTTCAGTACTTC.

This clonotype was seen only a few times. The rearrangement joins TRBV5-1 to TRBJ2-3; 7 bases are a match to TRBD1. Losses at the gene ends were 4 bases for V and 3 bases for J; bases not matched to a gene: 11. Germline values: CDR1 SGHRS, CDR2 YFSETQ. This CDR3 is 16 amino acids long. DNA of the CDR3: TGCGCCAGCAGCGAAAGACAGGGTCCGTCTACAGATACGCAGTATTTT. It translates to CASSERQGPSTDTQYF.

For this clonotype: A much larger clone lies a single base off, so this may be a read error. This rearrangement joins TRBV6-5 to TRBJ2-7; TRBD2 agrees at 7 bases. The CDR3 loop spans 15 amino acids. The germline V gene encodes CDR1 MNHEY and CDR2 SVGAGI. The CDR3 loop is CANSYSASGTYEQYF. For the CDR3, the DNA is TGTGCCAACAGTTACAGCGCTAGCGGAACCTACGAGCAGTACTTC.

This clonotype was counted a few times. The chain uses TRBV20-1 and TRBJ2-7; D remains unclear. This CDR3 has 11 amino acids. V lost 4 bases and J 3 bases, leaving 7 bases between the germline ends. In germline, CDR1 is DFQATT, CDR2 SNEGSKA (reference sequence). CDR3 coding DNA: TGCAGTGCTATAGGGCTCTACGAGCAGTACTTC. It specifies CSAIGLYEQYF.

The chain is built from TRBV7-2 and TRBJ2-1; D not resolved. V was pared by 2 bases and J by 9 bases, with 20 bases between. Germline CDR1 is SGHTA and CDR2 is FQGNSA. This CDR3 region has 16 residues. The CDR3: CASSLWWNRAVGEQFF. The DNA of the CDR3 is TGTGCCAGCAGCTTATGGTGGAATAGGGCGGTCGGTGAGCAGTTCTTC.

CDR3 region: CSAKRGSNEKLFF. The CDR3 DNA reads as TGCAGCGCTAAACGGGGCAGTAATGAAAAACTGTTTTTT. The gene calls are TRBV29-1 and TRBJ1-4; D possibly corresponds to TRBD1 (5 bases). There are 13 residues in the CDR3. The V and J ends lost 7 bases and 4 bases respectively, with 13 bases between them. The germline gives CDR1 SQVTM, CDR2 ANQGSEA.

This clonotype was counted only a few times. V is TRBV3-1 and J is TRBJ1-1; D is unresolved. Per germline, CDR1 LGHDT and CDR2 YNNKEL (reference sequence). V was shortened by 7 bases and J by 0 bases, with 15 bases between the two germline ends. The CDR3 runs 15 residues. CDR3 region: CASTGGGSVNTEAFF. CDR3 bases: TGTGCCAGCACCGGAGGAGGTTCGGTGAACACTGAAGCTTTCTTT.

The rearrangement joins TRBV19 to TRBJ2-4; D possibly matches TRBD1 or TRBD2 (5 bases each). Trimming pared 5 bases from V and 3 bases from J, leaving 20 bases between. Germline CDR1 is LNHDA and CDR2 is SQIVND (reference sequence). The CDR3 covers 17 residues. The CDR3 spells CASSAGARGVVKNIQYF. Here the CDR3 DNA reads TGTGCCAGTAGTGCCGGTGCTAGAGGGGTTGTCAAAAACATTCAGTACTTC. Variable domain in full (rest from reference TRBV19 and TRBJ2-4): DGGITQSPKYLFRKEGQNVTLSCEQNLNHDAMYWYRQDPGQGLRLIYYSQIVNDFQKGDIAEGYSVSREKKESFPLTVTSAQKNPTAFYLCASSAGARGVVKNIQYFGAGTRLSVL.

This clonotype was detected only a few times. The J gene is TRBJ2-5, the V gene TRBV28, with TRBD1 as a possible D gene (5 bases). The germline V and J ends were trimmed by 2 bases and 1 base, with 8 bases remaining between them. This CDR3 is 14 amino acids long. Germline CDR1 and CDR2: MDHEN and SYDVKM. CDR3 amino acids: CASSLTTVQETQYF. CDR3 bases: TGTGCCAGCAGTTTAACGACAGTCCAAGAGACCCAGTACTTC. The full variable domain, in which reference TRBV28 and TRBJ2-5 provide the parts outside the CDR3, is DVKVTQSSRYLVKRTGEKVFLECVQDMDHENMFWYRQDPGLGLRLIYFSYDVKMKEKGDIPEGYSVSREKKERFSLILESASTNQTSMYLCASSLTTVQETQYFGPGTRLLVL.

This chain connects TRBV4-2 to TRBJ2-1; possibly TRBD2 for D (6 bases). Between the trimmed V and J ends, which lost 3 bases and 7 bases, there was a span of 13 bases. This CDR3 spans 14 amino acids. The germline V gene encodes CDR1 LGHNA and CDR2 YNFKEQ. CDR3 sequence: CASSQTRDRNEQFF. The CDR3, as DNA: TGTGCCAGCAGCCAGACTAGGGACCGGAATGAGCAGTTCTTC.

This chain connects TRBV18 to TRBJ2-5; D is possibly TRBD1 (5 bases). This CDR3 is built from 14 residues. CDR1 KGHSH and CDR2 LQKENI come from the germline V gene. V was shortened by 6 bases and J by 2 bases, with 13 bases between the two germline ends. CDR3 loop: CASSPYRTQETQYF. The CDR3 DNA reads TGTGCCAGCTCCCCTTACAGGACACAAGAGACCCAGTACTTC.

J is TRBJ1-1 and V is TRBV10-3; D is ambiguous. Germline CDR1 and CDR2: ENHRY and SYGVKD. V was shortened by 5 bases and J by 1 base, with 11 bases between the two germline ends. CDR3 length: 14 amino acids. CDR3 protein: CAISLGKGNTEAFF. In DNA, the CDR3 is TGTGCCATCAGTCTCGGCAAAGGGAACACTGAAGCTTTCTTT.

V gene TRBV5-1 combines with J gene TRBJ1-4, with no clear D. V shed 3 bases and J shed 4 bases, with 13 bases lying between them. Looked up from germline, CDR1 is SGHRS and CDR2 is YFSETQ. This CDR3 spans 15 amino acids. The CDR3 region has the DNA TGCGCCAGCAGCTCCCTGGAAGGGAGTAATGAAAAACTGTTTTTT. Amino acids: CASSSLEGSNEKLFF.

The V call is TRBV20-1, the J call TRBJ1-5; D is ambiguous. This CDR3 is built from 16 residues. Per germline, CDR1 DFQATT and CDR2 SNEGSKA (reference sequence). Trimming took 0 bases from V and 2 from J, leaving 14 bases between them. The CDR3 DNA sequence: TGCAGTGCTAGAGATCGGAGGGCCTCCGGCAATCAGCCCCAGCATTTT. Protein sequence: CSARDRRASGNQPQHF.

The chain links TRBV7-2 to TRBJ2-3; 7 bases align to TRBD2. Trimming cost V 3 bases and J 3 bases; bases outside gene matches: 9. The CDR3 consists of 16 residues. Germline V gives CDR1 SGHTA, CDR2 FQGNSA. CDR3 nucleotides: TGTGCCAGCAGCTTTGGTTTGCTAGCGGCTACAGATACGCAGTATTTT. Amino acid sequence: CASSFGLLAATDTQYF.

The sample holds a few counts of this clonotype. The CDR3 coding sequence is TGTGCCAGCAGCCAAGATGCAAACGTCAACTCTGAAGCTTTCTTT. Its protein is CASSQDANVNSEAFF. The rearrangement links TRBV14 to TRBJ1-1; D is ambiguous. Trimming removed 0 bases from V and 6 bases from J, with 14 bases in between. Per germline, CDR1 SGHDN and CDR2 FVKESK. The CDR3 spans 15 residues. Drawing the rest from reference TRBV14 and TRBJ1-1, the complete variable domain is EAGVTQFPSHSVIEKGQTVTLRCDPISGHDNLYWYRRVMGKEIKFLLHFVKESKQDESGMPNNRFLAERTGGTYSTLKVQPAELEDSGVYFCASSQDANVNSEAFFGQGTRLTVV.

This clonotype has just one count. The chain employs TRBV20-1 and TRBJ2-4; 7 nucleotides match TRBD2. The CDR3 is 14 amino acids. The germline gives CDR1 DFQATT, CDR2 SNEGSKA (reference sequence). V shed 0 bases and J 3 bases; nucleotides not matched to a gene: 2. The CDR3 DNA follows: TGCAGTGCTAGAGATGGGGAGGGCAAAAACATTCAGTACTTC. Translated: CSARDGEGKNIQYF.

This clonotype was picked up a small number of times. This chain links TRBV20-1 with TRBJ2-3; possibly TRBD2 for D (7 bases). Looked up from germline, CDR1 is DFQATT and CDR2 is SNEGSKA (reference sequence). CDR3 length: 13 residues. The germline V and J ends were trimmed by 5 bases and 4 bases, with 13 bases remaining between them. The CDR3 sequence is CSAGEGGADTQYF. The CDR3 nucleotides read TGCAGTGCTGGGGAGGGGGGCGCAGATACGCAGTATTTT.

This clonotype has just a few counts. This chain links TRBV7-2 with TRBJ1-6; D uncertain. The CDR3 has 17 amino acids. V was trimmed by 5 bases and J by 0 bases, leaving 14 bases between them. The germline V gene has CDR1 SGHTA and CDR2 FQGNSA. The CDR3 is CASSRDPGSSYNSPLHF. The CDR3, as DNA: TGTGCCAGCAGCCGCGACCCGGGGAGCTCCTATAATTCACCCCTCCACTTT.

The chain joins TRBV20-1 to TRBJ2-5; 12 bases match TRBD2. Looked up from germline, CDR1 is DFQATT and CDR2 is SNEGSKA (reference sequence). The trim removed 4 bases at V and 2 bases at J, leaving 5 bases unmatched. The CDR3 loop spans 15 amino acids. CDR3 loop: CSATGLAGTQETQYF. CDR3 DNA: TGCAGTGCTACCGGACTAGCGGGAACACAAGAGACCCAGTACTTC.

This rearrangement joins TRBV4-2 to TRBJ1-1; a possible D gene is TRBD1 (5 bases). The CDR3 runs to 16 residues. Trimming stripped 1 base from V and 1 base from J, with 13 bases between. Germline lookup yields CDR1 LGHNA and CDR2 YNFKEQ. CDR3 nucleotides: TGTGCCAGCAGCCAAGGGAGGAACAGGCAGAACACTGAAGCTTTCTTT. Translating it yields CASSQGRNRQNTEAFF.

The chain combines TRBV7-2 with TRBJ2-5, with 9 bases identical to TRBD2. The DNA end is a closer match to TRBJ2-1, so the J assignment may be wrong. The CDR3 is made up of 14 amino acids. Per germline, CDR1 SGHTA and CDR2 FQGNSA. The DNA of the CDR3 is TGTGCCAGCAGCCCTCAGCGGGGGGAGAATGAGCAGTTCTTC. Protein sequence: CASSPQRGENEQFF.

This clonotype came up once. The chain has TRBV3-1 and TRBJ2-5; D gene unclear. Trimming removed 1 base at V and 1 base at J, with 7 bases between. Germline V gene lookup returns CDR1 LGHDT and CDR2 YNNKEL (reference sequence). This CDR3 has 14 amino acids. The CDR3: CASSQVDRQETQYF. Here the CDR3 DNA reads TGTGCCAGCAGCCAAGTCGACCGCCAAGAGACCCAGTACTTC.

V gene TRBV7-9 combines with J gene TRBJ2-3; tentative D call: TRBD2 (6 bases). Trimming took 5 bases from V and 3 from J, leaving 18 bases between them. The germline V gene encodes CDR1 SEHNR and CDR2 FQNEAQ (reference sequence). This CDR3 is 16 amino acids long. The CDR3 region has the DNA TGTGCCAGCAGCCCAAATTTGGGGACTTCTACAGATACGCAGTATTTT. This codes for CASSPNLGTSTDTQYF.